The 21 T cell receptor beta chains below were found in one sample sequenced in a study of CD8 T cells in ankylosing spondylitis. TCRdb redid the calling of the 5' RACE reads with MiXCR, one entry per CDR3 protein. Among 250,000 to 350,000 distinct CDR3 sequences listed, roughly 20% were seen once. Sequencing was carried out using blood, either unsorted or a sorted T cell fraction (not recorded which). The receptors originated from a male donor with ankylosing spondylitis or in good health (not recorded which).

This clonotype appeared many times. The chain has TRBV20-1 and TRBJ1-5; D not resolved. CDR3 length: 13 amino acids. CDR1 is DFQATT and CDR2 is SNEGSKA in the germline V gene (reference sequence). V was pared by 3 bases and J by 2 bases, with 8 bases between. The CDR3 DNA is TGCAGTGCTAGTTGGATGGGCAATCAGCCCCAGCATTTT. As protein: CSASWMGNQPQHF.

Concerning this clonotype itself: Given a much more abundant clone one base away, this may be a read error. CDR3 nucleotides: TGTGCCAGCAGTGAAGAGGCAGCCGTGAACACTGAAGCTTTCTTT. Translating it yields CASSEEAAVNTEAFF. The rearrangement uses TRBV6-1 and TRBJ1-1, with unresolved D. The CDR3 sequence is 15 residues long. The germline V gene has CDR1 MNHNS and CDR2 SASEGT. V shed 1 base and J shed 0 bases, with 9 bases lying between them.

The chain is built from TRBV3-1 and TRBJ2-2; TRBD2 is a possible D gene (5 bases). V shed 4 bases and J shed 0 bases, with 15 bases lying between them. CDR3 size: 17 residues. The V gene's germline CDR1 is LGHDT and CDR2 YNNKEL (reference sequence). The CDR3 nucleotides read TGTGCCAGCAGCCCGGAGGACGGATTCGCGAACACCGGGGAGCTGTTTTTT. Translated: CASSPEDGFANTGELFF.

This clonotype came up a few times. The chain is built from TRBV2 and TRBJ2-5, with 8 bases fitting TRBD2. The CDR3 covers 14 residues. V dropped 8 bases and J dropped 0; count of bases not matched to a gene: 5. Germline V gives CDR1 SNHLY, CDR2 FYNNEI. The CDR3 loop is CASVAGGYQETQYF. The DNA of the CDR3 is TGTGCCAGCGTTGCGGGGGGCTACCAAGAGACCCAGTACTTC.

The chain uses TRBV2 and TRBJ1-1, with 7 bases that match TRBD1. CDR1 and CDR2 (germline): SNHLY, FYNNEI. The CDR3 length is 15 residues. The junction had 11 bases not matched to a gene; V was cut back by 2 bases and J by 8 bases. The CDR3 loop reads CASSEMTGWAREAFF. Here the CDR3 DNA reads TGTGCCAGCAGTGAAATGACAGGGTGGGCCAGAGAAGCTTTCTTT. The full variable domain, its missing parts supplied by reference TRBV2 and TRBJ1-1, is EPEVTQTPSHQVTQMGQEVILRCVPISNHLYFYWYRQILGQKVEFLVSFYNNEISEKSEIFDDQFSVERPDGSNFTLKIRSTKLEDSAMYFCASSEMTGWAREAFFGQGTRLTVV.

V and J are TRBV10-3 and TRBJ2-3, with D maybe TRBD1 (5 bases). CDR1 ENHRY and CDR2 SYGVKD come from the germline V gene. V was trimmed by 6 bases and J by 6 bases, leaving 13 bases between them. The CDR3 runs 13 residues. The CDR3, as DNA: TGTGCCATCAGCGCGATCCAGGGTGATACGCAGTATTTT. Its translation: CAISAIQGDTQYF.

This clonotype has ten or more counts. The J gene is TRBJ1-1, the V gene TRBV6-5; no clear D. CDR3 length equals 11 residues. Germline V CDR1 and CDR2: MNHEY, SVGAGI. The V and J ends lost 6 bases and 2 bases respectively, with 4 bases between them. Here the CDR3 reads CASRVNTEAFF. CDR3 nucleotide sequence: TGTGCCAGCAGGGTTAACACTGAAGCTTTCTTT.

This chain connects TRBV6-5 to TRBJ1-1; TRBD1 is a possible D gene (6 bases). Germline lookup yields CDR1 MNHEY and CDR2 SVGAGI. The CDR3 covers 13 residues. V was trimmed by 4 bases and J by 4 bases, leaving 10 bases between them. This chain's CDR3 is CASSSKTGTEAFF. DNA of the CDR3: TGTGCCAGCAGTTCCAAGACAGGCACTGAAGCTTTCTTT.

J is TRBJ1-2 and V is TRBV29-1, with a weak D call TRBD1 (5 bases). Germline CDR1 and CDR2: SQVTM and ANQGSEA. The V and J ends lost 5 bases and 1 base respectively, with 11 bases between them. CDR3 size: 13 residues. CDR3 nucleotide sequence: TGCAGCGTTCGTCAGGGAGATAACTATGGCTACACCTTC. Translated: CSVRQGDNYGYTF. Variable domain in full (rest from reference TRBV29-1 and TRBJ1-2): SAVISQKPSRDICQRGTSLTIQCQVDSQVTMMFWYRQQPGQSLTLIATANQGSEATYESGFVIDKFPISRPNLTFSTLTVSNMSPEDSSIYLCSVRQGDNYGYTFGSGTRLTVV.

The CDR3 sequence: CSARDFRGVMDTQYF. Here the CDR3 DNA reads TGCAGTGCTAGAGATTTCCGGGGTGTGATGGATACGCAGTATTTT. The chain employs TRBV20-1 and TRBJ2-3, with a weak D call TRBD2 (5 bases). Trimming removed 0 bases at V and 6 bases at J, with 16 bases between. Looked up from germline, CDR1 is DFQATT and CDR2 is SNEGSKA (reference sequence). The CDR3 covers 15 residues.

The chain employs TRBV18 and TRBJ2-1, with 9 bases that match TRBD2. Germline loops: CDR1 KGHSH, CDR2 LQKENI. This CDR3 region has 12 residues. V lost 3 bases, J lost 12 bases, and 3 bases stayed unmatched. The CDR3 DNA sequence: TGTGCCAGCTCACCCGAGACTAGCGGGCAGTTCTTC. Translated: CASSPETSGQFF.

This clonotype was observed a handful of times. V and J are TRBV12-3 or TRBV12-4 and TRBJ2-3, with D maybe TRBD1 (6 bases). The V gene lost 3 bases and the J gene lost 5 bases, with 9 bases spanning the gap. The CDR3 has 13 amino acids. The CDR3 sequence is CASSFRGGDTQYF. The CDR3 nucleotides are TGTGCCAGCAGTTTTCGAGGGGGAGATACGCAGTATTTT.

The V call is TRBV28, the J call TRBJ1-2; 10 bases match TRBD1. CDR3 length equals 15 residues. V lost 4 bases, J lost 6 bases, and 8 bases stayed unmatched. Germline CDR1 and CDR2: MDHEN and SYDVKM. The chain's CDR3 is CASSSRGQGKDGYTF. CDR3 bases: TGTGCCAGCAGTTCCCGGGGACAGGGGAAGGATGGCTACACCTTC.

This clonotype has a handful of counts. The chain is built from TRBV28 and TRBJ1-4; no firm D call. The CDR3 runs 14 residues. Germline V CDR1 and CDR2: MDHEN, SYDVKM. Trimming removed 3 bases at V and 4 bases at J, with 9 bases between. The CDR3 loop reads CASSLPRNNEKLFF. CDR3 DNA: TGTGCCAGCAGTTTGCCCCGGAATAATGAAAAACTGTTTTTT.

V usage is TRBV20-1 and J usage is TRBJ1-1; D not certain. CDR1 DFQATT and CDR2 SNEGSKA come from the germline V gene (reference sequence). V lost 6 bases, J lost 4 bases, and 12 bases lay in between. The CDR3 has 12 amino acids. The CDR3 region has the DNA TGCAGTGCCCCCGTGGGAAGCACTGAAGCTTTCTTT. Residues: CSAPVGSTEAFF.

The V gene is TRBV7-2, the J gene TRBJ2-3; a possible D gene is TRBD2 (5 bases). Per germline, CDR1 SGHTA and CDR2 FQGNSA. The V and J ends lost 3 bases and 9 bases respectively, with 10 bases between them. This CDR3 region has 12 residues. The DNA of the CDR3 is TGTGCCAGCAGCTTGAGAAGAGGGACGCAGTATTTT. Its protein is CASSLRRGTQYF.

The chain links TRBV5-4 to TRBJ2-5; D not resolved. Germline V gives CDR1 SGHNT, CDR2 YYREEE (reference sequence). V lost 4 bases and J 2 bases, leaving 9 bases between the germline ends. This CDR3 spans 13 amino acids. CDR3 coding DNA: TGTGCCAGCAGCCGTCTCGGGCAAGAGACCCAGTACTTC. Its translation is CASSRLGQETQYF.

This clonotype occurred many times. This chain links TRBV20-1 with TRBJ1-1; D remains ambiguous. Germline V gene data show CDR1 as DFQATT and CDR2 as SNEGSKA (reference sequence). The V gene lost 4 bases and the J gene lost 7 bases, with 22 bases spanning the gap. The CDR3 spans 15 residues. The CDR3 spells CSAMGAGRTTLEAFF. CDR3 DNA sequence: TGCAGTGCTATGGGCGCGGGCCGAACAACACTTGAAGCTTTCTTT.

This clonotype showed up just a few times. The chain is built from TRBV5-6 and TRBJ2-7, with 7 nucleotides matching TRBD2. CDR3 length: 15 amino acids. Looked up from germline, CDR1 is SGHDT and CDR2 is YYEEEE. Unmatched junction bases numbered 9, after V lost 4 bases and J lost 2 bases. The CDR3 region is CASSHRGGYTYEQYV. For the CDR3, the DNA is TGTGCCAGCAGCCACCGCGGGGGTTATACCTACGAGCAGTACGTC.

This clonotype was detected ten times or more. This chain connects TRBV27 to TRBJ2-1, with unresolved D. The CDR3 is 13 amino acids. CDR1 MNHEY and CDR2 SMNVEV come from the germline V gene (reference sequence). The ends were cut back, 4 bases at V and 4 bases at J, with 8 bases in the middle. The CDR3 loop is CASSWAEYNEQFF. In nucleotides, the CDR3 is TGTGCCAGCAGTTGGGCAGAGTACAATGAGCAGTTCTTC.

V gene TRBV12-3 or TRBV12-4 combines with J gene TRBJ1-2, with D possibly being TRBD1 (5 bases). Trimming left V 7 bases short and J 4 bases short, with 13 bases between. This CDR3 is built from 13 residues. The CDR3 DNA follows: TGTGCCAGCACCCTGGGGGAGGCCTATGGCTACACCTTC. This sequence encodes CASTLGEAYGYTF.